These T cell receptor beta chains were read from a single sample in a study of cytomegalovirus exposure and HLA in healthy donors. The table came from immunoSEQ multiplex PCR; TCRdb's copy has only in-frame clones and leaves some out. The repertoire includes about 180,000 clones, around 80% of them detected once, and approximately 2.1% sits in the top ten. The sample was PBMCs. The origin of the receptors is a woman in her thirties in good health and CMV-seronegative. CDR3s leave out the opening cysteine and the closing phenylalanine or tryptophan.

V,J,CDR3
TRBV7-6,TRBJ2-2,ASSLAGQGWTGELF
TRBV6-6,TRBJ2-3,ASSPGPHRGDTQY
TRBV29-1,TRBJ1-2,SVHGQGSGYT
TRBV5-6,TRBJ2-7,ASGAYLREGPYEQY
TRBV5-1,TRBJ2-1,ASSLYRGGNEQF
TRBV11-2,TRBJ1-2,ASSLGTGLFYGYT
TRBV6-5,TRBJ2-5,ASSYLAGKETQY
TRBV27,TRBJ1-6,ASSFLDRDNSPLH
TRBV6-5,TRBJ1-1,ASSYSLRGNTEAF
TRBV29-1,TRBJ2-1,SVVRQSNYNEQF
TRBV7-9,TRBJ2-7,ASEAVAGPDNYEQY
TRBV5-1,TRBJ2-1,ASSGEGTYNEQF
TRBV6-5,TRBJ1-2,ASRQGQGGYT
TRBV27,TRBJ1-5,ASSLLTGRNQPQH
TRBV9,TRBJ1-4,ASSGGTGGREKLF
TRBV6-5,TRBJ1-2,ASSPDRGYGYT